This T cell receptor (beta chain) was identified during a study of blood T cell repertoires in COVID-19. Looking at the study overall: PBMCs, B-cell-depleted T cells, or T cells were the source of the cDNA or gDNA that made up the material.

As originally analysed: Reference gene primer amplification gave estimated nucleated cell counts. Using immunoSEQ multiplex PCR, the repertoire was profiled, and TCRdb retains in-frame clones only, with some absent. The V and J calls and the clone size are those of that table, but D and trimming were determined from the DNA. Of 540,000 or so clones listed, approximately 91% were seen once; the top ten hold roughly 8.3%. Patients in Seattle were enrolled during active infection, then followed longitudinally. J lost 6 bases, V lost 5 bases, and 5 bases had no gene match. Germline CDR1 and CDR2: LNHDA and SQIVND (reference sequence). The CDR3 is 13 amino acids.

The rearrangement links TRBV19 to TRBJ1-2, with 8 bases matching TRBD1. The TCR was taken from a woman in her forties or fifties with COVID-19, enrolled during active disease. The specimen sequenced was peripheral blood. CDR3 in amino acids: CASSVLTGDGYTF. CDR3 nucleotides: TGTGCCAGTAGTGTCCTGACAGGGGATGGCTACACCTTC.